Below, one T cell receptor beta chain is given with its context. TCRdb itself ran the RT-PCR reads through MiXCR, one entry per CDR3 protein. There are 600,000 to 700,000 distinct CDR3 sequences in the sample; 12% to 15% occur only once, and around 7.6% lies in the top ten. The record originates from a study of response to subunit inactivated influenza vaccine. The CDR3 is 15 amino acids. This TCR came from a man in his forties or fifties who received an inactivated influenza vaccine. The sequences come from PBMCs from blood, collected less than 15 days before vaccination. The J gene is TRBJ2-5, the V gene TRBV12-2; the table calls TRBD2, which could not be checked here. TRBV12-2 is a pseudogene. The CDR3 DNA sequence: TGTGCAAGTCGCTCATGTAGCGGGGGTCGGGAGACCCAGTACTTC. As protein: CASRSCSGGRETQYF.